This T cell receptor beta chain was obtained from a study of cytomegalovirus exposure and HLA in healthy donors (dated by TCRdb to 2017 to 2019). Describing the broader study: In an earlier analysis of roughly 500 of the donors, about 270 Gb of sequence data and 95 million to 130 million unique TCR beta sequences from about 179 million T cells were reported. To decide whether each TCR beta V gene segment behaved as functional or pseudogenic, an earlier analysis of approximately 620 of the donors relied on high-throughput TCR beta sequencing. A later analysis re-analyzed previously published TCR beta repertoires from approximately 700 donors and added high-resolution HLA genotyping to study TCR occurrence patterns. Rather than using new phenotypic data, the later analysis identified candidate immune exposures from TCR beta sequences and from how often those sequences occurred across donors. Among almost 400 genotyped donors of the cohort, an average of roughly 240,000 unique TCR beta nucleotide sequences were sequenced per donor, 15% to 20% of them non-productive. High-throughput TCR immunosequencing, statistical association of individual TCRs with disease status, and machine learning were combined to predict cytomegalovirus infection status. Every discovery cohort repertoire had been produced on one sequencing platform. Typing coverage differed by locus: A, B, C, DRB1 and DQB1 were typed in about 629-640 donors, DQA1 in around 500, DPA1 in roughly 590, and DPB1 in 450 to 490. An early release that covered about 640 HLA-typed donors contained approximately 300 gigabases of sequencing data and 85 million to 100 million unique TCR sequences. A later genetic analysis used genome-wide SNP genotypes for about three fifths of the 666 donors, treating that subset as a discovery cohort. Because of strong linkage in the cohort, roughly 5 DR-DQ haplotypes were treated as single units for association and clustering. Using immunosequencing, the study profiled T cell repertoires from about 650 subjects and related those repertoires to cytomegalovirus serostatus. Besides the first cohort of approximately 710 subjects, a separate validation cohort made up of roughly 120 different subjects was used. Class I and class II HLA loci were covered by the typing at four-digit resolution. Donor age, sex, ethnicity and CMV serostatus were collected together with the repertoire data. Of the 350 to 450 genotyped donors, about 80% fell in the genetic ancestry cluster associated with self-reported Caucasian donors. The study was designed to test whether signatures of past pathogen exposure could be identified by cataloging public T cell receptors.

Receptor libraries were prepared by the immunoSEQ multiplex PCR assay. For the multiplex PCR, a mixture combining 60 forward primers for TCR Vbeta segments and 13 reverse primers for TCR Jbeta segments was used. The CDR3 region of rearranged TCR beta genes was amplified from genomic DNA by a multiplex PCR assay. The Illumina HiSeq System was used to sequence the amplified TCR beta libraries as 87-base-pair reads. The original pipeline was this. Across the 700 or so repertoires, a later analysis counted approximately 83 million unique TCR beta chains, roughly 11 million of which were shared by at least two donors. Raw reads were error-corrected and collapsed into unique sequences by a nearest-neighbor algorithm in which closely related sequences were merged to remove PCR and sequencing errors. To assign V, D and J gene segments, CDR3 sequences were aligned to IMGT reference sequences. For a sequence to be retained, at least a six-nucleotide match to both a V gene segment and a J gene segment was required. Rearrangements were classified as productive when the CDR3 lacked stop codons and remained in frame with V and J, and all other rearrangements were classified as non-productive. Following IMGT convention, CDR3 was defined as the stretch from the second conserved V-encoded cysteine to the conserved J-encoded phenylalanine. Sequences without an unambiguous match to a single V gene segment were excluded from the earlier analysis of 450 to 750 of the donors. In an earlier analysis of some 590 of the donors, V segments were called functional above 56.7% productive rearrangements and were called segregating when the between-donor standard deviation exceeded 5%. A statistical classification framework was developed to diagnose cytomegalovirus status using the catalog of TCR beta chain sequences. V and J gene assignment, in a later analysis, came from comparing TCR nucleotide sequences with IMGT/GENE-DB human TR gene sequences. A later analysis assigned CDR3 sequences and most-parsimonious VDJ recombination scenarios with the TCRdist pipeline. In a later analysis, each TCR beta chain was defined by its CDR3 amino acid sequence together with its V-gene family, and reads without a unique V-gene family were excluded. In a later analysis, nearly 600 highly shared, low-generation-probability nucleotide sequences were removed to address suspected cross-contamination and a sequencing artifact. In a later analysis, a clonal expansion index for each public chain was calculated from normalized within-repertoire ranks of inferred template counts. Generation probabilities in a later analysis came from a VDJ recombination model fitted to out-of-frame rearrangements, and those results were checked against IGoR. Hypergeometric tests were used in a later analysis to score TCR-TCR, TCR-HLA and TCR-CMV co-occurrence, with a repertoire-size bias correction applied to the TCR pairs. In a later analysis, false discovery rates were estimated by permuting HLA or CMV assignments 20 times. In a later analysis, co-occurring TCRs were grouped with DBSCAN, and TCRdist sequence similarity was added when clustering was performed within HLA-allele-positive subsets. Repertoires with fewer than 30,000 or more than 120,000 public chains, plus five repertoires with anomalous nucleotide sharing, were excluded from co-occurrence clustering. The immuneACCESS repertoire file appears here via TCRdb, limited to in-frame rearrangements. These files lack a portion of the clones; in checked studies, under half of the deficit traces to unresolved V genes, and the cause of the others is not known. V and J calls and clone size are those listed in that table; D and trimming were worked out from the DNA. For this sample the table gives over 150,000 clones, of which just over 75% were detected only once. Approximately 1.5% of the sample is taken by the ten largest.

The cohort comprised several hundred healthy bone marrow donors. All cohort members were sampled while nominally healthy, although unrecorded immune exposures were likely present. The donor tested CMV seropositive, placing the donor among the 290 or so seropositive members of the cohort. A peripheral blood sample was provided by each donor, and peripheral blood mononuclear cells were used for TCR beta sequencing. The Qiagen DNeasy Blood Extraction Kit was used to extract genomic DNA from the blood cell samples. Sequences SGHTA (CDR1) and FQGNSA (CDR2) are obtained from the germline V gene. The CDR3 measures 16 amino acids from cysteine to phenylalanine. CDR3 DNA only is kept here, 48 bases in frame from base 1. V loses 0 bases at its end and J loses 4 bases; junction bases beyond the gene matches: 4. Overall results and qualifications from the work: A few of the identified cytomegalovirus-associated TCR beta chains were confirmed in vitro to be specific for cytomegalovirus antigens. A later analysis associated about 17,000 TCR beta sequences with specific HLA alleles at a false discovery rate of 0.05. In a later analysis, most CMV-associated TCR beta chains were found to appear HLA-restricted, with HLA associations seemingly driven largely by CMV exposure. A later genetic analysis associated a missense DCLRE1C variant with V-gene and J-gene trimming of TCR beta chains, and an independent cohort replicated the association. Across donors, most TCR sequences were observed very rarely, whereas some public TCRs were present in many individuals. Assigning TCR associations to individual alleles was difficult when HLA alleles, especially DR and DQ, strongly co-occurred. Only TCR beta chains were sequenced in this cohort, and the absence of alpha or paired-chain data limited detectable features. Correlated functional status among segregating V segments might reflect linkage disequilibrium, but an unknown experimental factor could not be ruled out. Roughly uniform sequencing depth across donors was assumed in presence/absence analyses, although this assumption may not hold. In a later analysis, TCR association rates were found to vary across HLA loci, with the most associated TCRs seen for DRB1 alleles and the fewest for HLA-C alleles. A later analysis found that HLA-associated TCR beta chains were more clonally expanded and had lower generation probabilities than equally common non-associated chains. In an earlier analysis of under 600 of the donors, most TCR beta V segments were observed in productive rearrangements about 87% or about 30% of the time, broadly matching IMGT annotations. The earlier analysis of 450 to 700 of the donors excluded roughly 16 rarely observed V segments, including chromosome 9 orphons, because counts were too low. In the study, about 150 TCR beta chains were listed as associated with cytomegalovirus. The sequencing pipeline was judged likely to have produced a cluster of highly shared sequence variants as a technical artifact. A further reported finding was that TCR beta sequences accurately predicted the HLA-A and HLA-B alleles for most subjects in the first cohort. Because the 87-base-pair reads could not distinguish some IMGT-functional V segments, including TRBV6-2 and TRBV6-3, those segments were excluded. A later analysis reported that several top co-occurrence clusters appeared linked to parvovirus B19, influenza, CMV and Epstein-Barr virus. In a later genetic analysis, fewer N-insertions in productive TCRs were reported among donors in an Asian-associated ancestry cluster than the roughly 640-donor mean. According to the authors, the approach could potentially be generalized to other disease states and immunological phenotypes. The classifier was reported to diagnose cytomegalovirus status with high specificity and sensitivity in both the original and validation cohorts. For the cohort, immune exposure information was limited to CMV serostatus. HLA typing was unavailable for some donors at each locus, so association tests used only the typed subset.

Regarding this clone: The clone's antigen remains unknown. Nothing much larger sits one base from this clone, and base qualities are not available.

This sequence was found in a woman in her twenties or thirties in good health and CMV-seropositive. What was sequenced was PBMCs. The V gene is TRBV7-2 and the J gene is TRBJ1-2, with 11 central nucleotides matching TRBD1. CDR3 protein: CASSLAGGQGAYGYTF. The DNA sequence follows: TGTGCCAGCAGCTTAGCTGGTGGACAGGGGGCCTATGGCTACACCTTC.